These T cell receptor beta chains were read from a single sample in a study of OX40 agonist ivuxolimab in advanced cancers. Profiling relied on immunoSEQ multiplex PCR, and the TCRdb table lists in-frame clones only, not all of them. The sample yields roughly 49,000 clones, 88% seen once. The material was CD4+ or CD8+ T cells sorted from blood, obtained in a trial of the OX40 agonist ivuxolimab. The receptors were gathered from an adult with an advanced solid tumor such as melanoma, head and neck, liver or kidney cancer. The CDR3 runs from the conserved cysteine through the conserved F or W. D genes are given only for firm matches. Clone size is stated in some rows and not others, as once, few, many or a class when expanded.

CDR3 protein: CASSPLAYNEQFF; CDR3 DNA: TGTGCCAGCAGCCCCCTAGCCTACAATGAGCAGTTCTTC; V gene: TRBV5-6; clone size: once; J gene: TRBJ2-1; D gene: .
CDR3 protein: CASSPMTDTQYF; CDR3 DNA: TGTGCCAGCTCACCAATGACAGATACGCAGTATTTT; V gene: TRBV18; clone size: .; J gene: TRBJ2-3; D gene: .
CDR3 protein: CASRQGPNYGYTF; CDR3 DNA: TGTGCCAGCAGACAGGGACCAAACTATGGCTACACCTTC; V gene: TRBV28; clone size: .; J gene: TRBJ1-2; D gene: .
CDR3 protein: CASRRQGASSIYF; CDR3 DNA: TGTGCCAGCAGACGTCAGGGAGCCTCTTCCATATATTTT; V gene: TRBV27; clone size: .; J gene: TRBJ1-3; D gene: .
CDR3 protein: CASSLWGGQSEKLFF; CDR3 DNA: TGCGCCAGCAGCTTGTGGGGGGGTCAGAGTGAAAAACTGTTTTTT; V gene: TRBV5-1; clone size: .; J gene: TRBJ1-4; D gene: .
CDR3 protein: CASTDGPSSGNTIYF; CDR3 DNA: TGTGCCAGTACTGACGGACCCAGCTCTGGAAACACCATATATTTT; V gene: TRBV19; clone size: .; J gene: TRBJ1-3; D gene: .
CDR3 protein: CASSSRRTSKRNEQFF; CDR3 DNA: TGTGCCAGCAGTTCCCGGAGGACTAGCAAAAGGAATGAGCAGTTCTTC; V gene: TRBV6-5; clone size: .; J gene: TRBJ2-1; D gene: TRBD2
CDR3 protein: CASETGGTDTQYF; CDR3 DNA: TGTGCCAGCGAGACAGGGGGAACAGATACGCAGTATTTT; V gene: TRBV19; clone size: .; J gene: TRBJ2-3; D gene: TRBD1
CDR3 protein: CASRTSGASYEQYF; CDR3 DNA: TGTGCCAGCAGGACTAGCGGGGCTTCCTACGAGCAGTACTTC; V gene: TRBV2; clone size: .; J gene: TRBJ2-7; D gene: TRBD2
CDR3 protein: CASSMTGFNSPLHF; CDR3 DNA: TGTGCCAGCAGCATGACAGGGTTTAATTCACCCCTCCACTTT; V gene: TRBV11-3; clone size: .; J gene: TRBJ1-6; D gene: TRBD1
CDR3 protein: CASRPGSSGNTIYF; CDR3 DNA: TGCGCCAGCCGACCAGGGAGCTCTGGAAACACCATATATTTT; V gene: TRBV5-1; clone size: .; J gene: TRBJ1-3; D gene: .
CDR3 protein: CASSLGTNEKLFF; CDR3 DNA: TGTGCCAGCAGCTTAGGAACTAATGAAAAACTGTTTTTT; V gene: TRBV7-9; clone size: .; J gene: TRBJ1-4; D gene: .
CDR3 protein: CAWSVGTLNQPQHF; CDR3 DNA: TGTGCCTGGAGTGTCGGGACACTTAATCAGCCCCAGCATTTT; V gene: TRBV30; clone size: .; J gene: TRBJ1-5; D gene: .
CDR3 protein: CASSSGVETQYF; CDR3 DNA: TGTGCCAGCTCATCAGGGGTGGAGACCCAGTACTTC; V gene: TRBV18; clone size: few; J gene: TRBJ2-5; D gene: .
CDR3 protein: CASSQDFPTAPAGVPYQPQHF; CDR3 DNA: TGCGCCAGCAGCCAAGATTTTCCGACCGCGCCTGCAGGGGTCCCTTATCAGCCCCAGCATTTT; V gene: TRBV4-3; clone size: .; J gene: TRBJ1-5; D gene: .
CDR3 protein: CASSSHSGNQPQHF; CDR3 DNA: TGTGCCAGCAGCTCTCACAGTGGCAATCAGCCCCAGCATTTT; V gene: TRBV9; clone size: few; J gene: TRBJ1-5; D gene: .
CDR3 protein: CASSLDGTGGTDTQYF; CDR3 DNA: TGTGCCAGCAGCTTAGACGGGACAGGGGGCACAGATACGCAGTATTTT; V gene: TRBV7-2; clone size: .; J gene: TRBJ2-3; D gene: TRBD1
CDR3 protein: CSVMDSGGYNEQFF; CDR3 DNA: TGCAGCGTTATGGATAGCGGGGGGTACAATGAGCAGTTCTTC; V gene: TRBV29-1; clone size: .; J gene: TRBJ2-1; D gene: TRBD2
CDR3 protein: CASSYHQTGKETQYF; CDR3 DNA: TGTGCCAGCAGTTACCACCAGACAGGGAAGGAGACCCAGTACTTC; V gene: TRBV6-5; clone size: .; J gene: TRBJ2-5; D gene: TRBD1
CDR3 protein: CASSPRRPVVAYEQYF; CDR3 DNA: TGTGCCAGCAGCCCTCGCCGACCGGTGGTAGCCTACGAGCAGTACTTC; V gene: TRBV14; clone size: .; J gene: TRBJ2-7; D gene: .
CDR3 protein: CAWTLHPNQPQHF; CDR3 DNA: TGTGCCTGGACCCTGCACCCTAATCAGCCCCAGCATTTT; V gene: TRBV30; clone size: .; J gene: TRBJ1-5; D gene: .
CDR3 protein: CASSLETRGNEQFF; CDR3 DNA: TGTGCCAGCAGCTTAGAGACGAGGGGCAATGAGCAGTTCTTC; V gene: TRBV7-9; clone size: .; J gene: TRBJ2-1; D gene: .
CDR3 protein: CASRSRRGRYEQYF; CDR3 DNA: TGTGCCAGCAGATCCCGGAGGGGTCGCTACGAGCAGTACTTC; V gene: TRBV6-1; clone size: .; J gene: TRBJ2-7; D gene: .
CDR3 protein: CASTQGLGEKLFF; CDR3 DNA: TGTGCCAGCACCCAGGGACTCGGGGAAAAACTGTTTTTT; V gene: TRBV18; clone size: .; J gene: TRBJ1-4; D gene: .
CDR3 protein: CASSYSRGEKLFF; CDR3 DNA: TGTGCCAGCAGTTACTCACGGGGGGAAAAACTGTTTTTT; V gene: TRBV6-5; clone size: .; J gene: TRBJ1-4; D gene: .
CDR3 protein: CASSFLSPDTQYF; CDR3 DNA: TGTGCCAGCAGCTTTCTCTCTCCAGATACGCAGTATTTT; V gene: TRBV11-2; clone size: .; J gene: TRBJ2-3; D gene: .
CDR3 protein: CASSPGPINGYTF; CDR3 DNA: TGTGCCAGCAGCCCAGGACCGATAAATGGCTACACCTTC; V gene: TRBV28; clone size: .; J gene: TRBJ1-2; D gene: .
CDR3 protein: CASSLAAPAPLSEQYF; CDR3 DNA: TGTGCCAGCAGTTTAGCGGCTCCAGCCCCTCTTAGCGAGCAGTACTTC; V gene: TRBV28; clone size: .; J gene: TRBJ2-7; D gene: .
CDR3 protein: CASSSSTGGSGELFF; CDR3 DNA: TGTGCCAGCAGTTCCTCGACAGGGGGCAGCGGGGAGCTGTTTTTT; V gene: TRBV6-6; clone size: .; J gene: TRBJ2-2; D gene: TRBD1
CDR3 protein: CASSLGASPQETQYF; CDR3 DNA: TGCGCCAGCAGCTTGGGGGCATCTCCACAAGAGACCCAGTACTTC; V gene: TRBV5-1; clone size: .; J gene: TRBJ2-5; D gene: .
CDR3 protein: CASSPPDRGEYNEQFF; CDR3 DNA: TGTGCCAGCAGCCCGCCGGACAGGGGAGAATACAATGAGCAGTTCTTC; V gene: TRBV7-9; clone size: .; J gene: TRBJ2-1; D gene: TRBD1